The rows below give T cell receptor beta chains drawn from one sample of a study of T cell clonotyping in hematopoietic cell transplantation. The protocol was immunoSEQ multiplex PCR, while the TCRdb copy is restricted to in-frame clones and leaves out a portion. The sample includes around 37,000 clones, 85% of them seen just once. The specimen was peripheral blood mononuclear cells, collected before stem cell transplant. The receptors derive from a man in his sixties with acute myeloid leukemia. Some clones in this sample may be carry-over from other donors' samples. The CDR3 runs from the conserved cysteine through the conserved F or W. The D gene is left open where the match is weak. The size field is filled for only some rows; it gives once, few, many or a size class.

d_gene: TRBD1
j_gene: TRBJ1-5
v_gene: TRBV5-6
abundance: .
CDR3nt: TGTGCCAGCAGCACGACAGGGACGGATGATAATCAGCCCCAGCATTTT
CDR3aa: CASSTTGTDDNQPQHF

d_gene: .
j_gene: TRBJ1-6
v_gene: TRBV7-2
abundance: .
CDR3nt: TGTGCCAGCAGCCTACGGGATAACCCTAATTCACCCCTCCACTTT
CDR3aa: CASSLRDNPNSPLHF

d_gene: .
j_gene: TRBJ1-1
v_gene: TRBV5-1
abundance: .
CDR3nt: TGCGCCAGCAGCTTGGGTTACCAGAGGACTGAAGCTTTCTTT
CDR3aa: CASSLGYQRTEAFF

d_gene: .
j_gene: TRBJ1-5
v_gene: TRBV30
abundance: .
CDR3nt: TGTGCCTGGAGTAGAGGGGCCCTCAATCAGCCCCAGCATTTT
CDR3aa: CAWSRGALNQPQHF

d_gene: .
j_gene: TRBJ2-7
v_gene: TRBV12-2
abundance: .
CDR3nt: TGTGCAAGTCGCCCCCGTAAGGTACCCTACGAGCAGTACTTC
CDR3aa: CASRPRKVPYEQYF

d_gene: .
j_gene: TRBJ2-5
v_gene: TRBV7-2
abundance: .
CDR3nt: TGTGCCAGCAAAAGAGAGGGGGGGAGGTTCCAAGAGACCCAGTACTTC
CDR3aa: CASKREGGRFQETQYF

d_gene: TRBD1
j_gene: TRBJ1-4
v_gene: TRBV7-2
abundance: .
CDR3nt: TGTGCCAGCAGCACGCACAGGGGGCAGGGGGAAAAACTGTTTTTT
CDR3aa: CASSTHRGQGEKLFF

d_gene: .
j_gene: TRBJ1-5
v_gene: TRBV19
abundance: .
CDR3nt: TGTGCCAGTAGTGGCTTGGGGCCCCAGCATTTT
CDR3aa: CASSGLGPQHF

d_gene: TRBD2
j_gene: TRBJ2-7
v_gene: TRBV19
abundance: once
CDR3nt: TGTGCCAGTAGTAGTCTAGCGGGCTTCTCCTACGAGCAGTACTTC
CDR3aa: CASSSLAGFSYEQYF

d_gene: .
j_gene: TRBJ1-1
v_gene: TRBV25-1
abundance: .
CDR3nt: TGTGCCAGCAGGGGCGGCCACGGCACTGAAGCTTTCTTT
CDR3aa: CASRGGHGTEAFF

d_gene: TRBD1
j_gene: TRBJ1-6
v_gene: TRBV25-1
abundance: .
CDR3nt: TGTGCCAGCAGTGATACCGGGACAGGGTATTCACCCCTCCACTTT
CDR3aa: CASSDTGTGYSPLHF

d_gene: .
j_gene: TRBJ2-1
v_gene: TRBV27
abundance: once
CDR3nt: TGTGCCAGCAGCCTCGACACCTACAATGAGCAGTTCTTC
CDR3aa: CASSLDTYNEQFF

d_gene: TRBD1
j_gene: TRBJ1-2
v_gene: TRBV19
abundance: once
CDR3nt: TGTGCCAGTATGAAGACAGGGGGAGGTGGCTACACCTTC
CDR3aa: CASMKTGGGGYTF

d_gene: .
j_gene: TRBJ2-5
v_gene: TRBV11-1
abundance: .
CDR3nt: TGTGCCAGCAGCTCAAATAGGGAGACCCAGTACTTC
CDR3aa: CASSSNRETQYF

d_gene: .
j_gene: TRBJ1-5
v_gene: TRBV9
abundance: .
CDR3nt: TGTGCCAGCAGCCTACTTGCCGATAGCAATCAGCCCCAGCATTTT
CDR3aa: CASSLLADSNQPQHF

d_gene: .
j_gene: TRBJ2-5
v_gene: TRBV29-1
abundance: .
CDR3nt: TGCAGCGTGGACACTCAAGAGACCCAGTACTTC
CDR3aa: CSVDTQETQYF

d_gene: TRBD2
j_gene: TRBJ2-2
v_gene: TRBV29-1
abundance: .
CDR3nt: TGCAGCGTCGACACGACTAGCGCCGGGGAGCTGTTTTTT
CDR3aa: CSVDTTSAGELFF

d_gene: .
j_gene: TRBJ1-2
v_gene: TRBV30
abundance: .
CDR3nt: TGTGCCTGGAGTCATACCGGACATGCTTTTAACTATGGCTACACCTTC
CDR3aa: CAWSHTGHAFNYGYTF

d_gene: .
j_gene: TRBJ1-3
v_gene: TRBV18
abundance: .
CDR3nt: TGTGCCAGCTCACCTGAAGGGAACGGAAACACCATATATTTT
CDR3aa: CASSPEGNGNTIYF

d_gene: TRBD1
j_gene: TRBJ1-4
v_gene: TRBV4-3
abundance: .
CDR3nt: TGCGCCAGCAGCCAAGATCTTGCGACAGGGGCAACTAATGAAAAACTGTTTTTT
CDR3aa: CASSQDLATGATNEKLFF

d_gene: .
j_gene: TRBJ2-4
v_gene: TRBV11-2
abundance: .
CDR3nt: TGTGCCAGCAGCCCGAGCGGAAGGGGTCGGCAAAACATTCAGTACTTC
CDR3aa: CASSPSGRGRQNIQYF

d_gene: .
j_gene: TRBJ2-3
v_gene: TRBV7-2
abundance: .
CDR3nt: TGTGCCAGCAGCTTAGCTGTGGTAGATACGCAGTATTTT
CDR3aa: CASSLAVVDTQYF

d_gene: .
j_gene: TRBJ2-7
v_gene: TRBV28
abundance: once
CDR3nt: TGTGCCAGCAGTCAATCTCACAGGGTCCACGAGCAGTACTTC
CDR3aa: CASSQSHRVHEQYF

d_gene: .
j_gene: TRBJ2-4
v_gene: TRBV25-1
abundance: .
CDR3nt: TGTGCCAGCAGTGAATCTGGGTACCCTCAGTACTTC
CDR3aa: CASSESGYPQYF

d_gene: .
j_gene: TRBJ1-4
v_gene: TRBV4-3
abundance: .
CDR3nt: TGCGCCAGCAGCCAGGGGGGACCCCAACAGGAGAATGAAAAACTGTTTTTT
CDR3aa: CASSQGGPQQENEKLFF

d_gene: TRBD1
j_gene: TRBJ1-2
v_gene: TRBV7-2
abundance: .
CDR3nt: TGTGCCAGCAGCTTAGAACGGACAGGGTATGGCTACACCTTC
CDR3aa: CASSLERTGYGYTF

d_gene: TRBD1
j_gene: TRBJ2-3
v_gene: TRBV4-1
abundance: .
CDR3nt: TGCGCCAGCAGCCTCCGGGACAGCCCCACAGATACGCAGTATTTT
CDR3aa: CASSLRDSPTDTQYF

d_gene: TRBD1
j_gene: TRBJ2-2
v_gene: TRBV30
abundance: .
CDR3nt: TGTGCCTGGAGTAGGGGACAGTCGAACACCGGGGAGCTGTTTTTT
CDR3aa: CAWSRGQSNTGELFF

d_gene: .
j_gene: TRBJ1-3
v_gene: TRBV6-1
abundance: .
CDR3nt: TGTGCCAGCAGTGAAACGGGCGGGGCTGGAAACACCATATATTTT
CDR3aa: CASSETGGAGNTIYF

d_gene: .
j_gene: TRBJ1-1
v_gene: TRBV5-1
abundance: .
CDR3nt: TGCGCCAGCAGCCCGGAAAGGCCAACGGGGGGCACTGAAGCTTTCTTT
CDR3aa: CASSPERPTGGTEAFF

d_gene: .
j_gene: TRBJ1-2
v_gene: TRBV14
abundance: .
CDR3nt: TGTGCCAGCAGCGAAGGGGTTTACTATGGCTACACCTTC
CDR3aa: CASSEGVYYGYTF

d_gene: TRBD2
j_gene: TRBJ2-3
v_gene: TRBV28
abundance: .
CDR3nt: TGTGCCAGCAGTTTCAGGCGGGGGGGCCAAGATACGCAGTATTTT
CDR3aa: CASSFRRGGQDTQYF

d_gene: .
j_gene: TRBJ1-4
v_gene: TRBV6-6
abundance: .
CDR3nt: TGTGCCAGCAGTCTGGGCCGCCCCGACAGACGGGAAAAACTGTTTTTT
CDR3aa: CASSLGRPDRREKLFF

d_gene: .
j_gene: TRBJ1-6
v_gene: TRBV25-1
abundance: .
CDR3nt: TGTGCCAGCAGTGATATGACCGGGGGTAATTCACCCCTCCACTTT
CDR3aa: CASSDMTGGNSPLHF

d_gene: .
j_gene: TRBJ1-5
v_gene: TRBV15
abundance: .
CDR3nt: TGTGCCACCAGCAGAGACGGAATCATGCCCCAGCATTTT
CDR3aa: CATSRDGIMPQHF

d_gene: .
j_gene: TRBJ2-7
v_gene: TRBV7-9
abundance: .
CDR3nt: TGTGCCAGCAGCAACCGACAGGGAGGCTCCTACGAGCAGTACTTC
CDR3aa: CASSNRQGGSYEQYF

d_gene: TRBD1
j_gene: TRBJ2-5
v_gene: TRBV11-2
abundance: .
CDR3nt: TGTGCCAGCAGCTTAGCTTGGACAGGTCAAGAGACCCAGTACTTC
CDR3aa: CASSLAWTGQETQYF

d_gene: TRBD2
j_gene: TRBJ2-1
v_gene: TRBV7-6
abundance: .
CDR3nt: TGTGCCAGCAGCACCCGAGCAGCGGGGTTTTACAATGAGCAGTTCTTC
CDR3aa: CASSTRAAGFYNEQFF

d_gene: TRBD1
j_gene: TRBJ1-1
v_gene: TRBV9
abundance: .
CDR3nt: TGTGCCAGCAGCGCCGCTGGACAGGGAAGGGCTGAAGCTTTCTTT
CDR3aa: CASSAAGQGRAEAFF

d_gene: TRBD1
j_gene: TRBJ2-5
v_gene: TRBV30
abundance: .
CDR3nt: TGTGCCTGGGCCGGGACAGGGGGTCAAGAGACCCAGTACTTC
CDR3aa: CAWAGTGGQETQYF

d_gene: .
j_gene: TRBJ2-2
v_gene: TRBV6-5
abundance: .
CDR3nt: TGTGCCAGCAGTTACACATTCTCGGGTGGGGCCGGGGAGCTGTTTTTT
CDR3aa: CASSYTFSGGAGELFF

d_gene: TRBD2
j_gene: TRBJ2-5
v_gene: TRBV4-2
abundance: .
CDR3nt: TGTGCCAGCAGCTCTAGTTGGCGGGGGGGCCCGGAGACCCAGTACTTC
CDR3aa: CASSSSWRGGPETQYF

d_gene: .
j_gene: TRBJ1-4
v_gene: TRBV9
abundance: .
CDR3nt: TGTGCCAGCAGCGCACTCGTTAATGAAAAACTGTTTTTT
CDR3aa: CASSALVNEKLFF

d_gene: .
j_gene: TRBJ2-2
v_gene: TRBV27
abundance: .
CDR3nt: TGTGCCAGCAGTTTATCCGACCCCGGGAACACCGGGGAGCTGTTTTTT
CDR3aa: CASSLSDPGNTGELFF

d_gene: .
j_gene: TRBJ1-1
v_gene: TRBV7-6
abundance: .
CDR3nt: TGTGCCAGCAGCTTCCTCACCCCTGAAGCTTTCTTT
CDR3aa: CASSFLTPEAFF

d_gene: .
j_gene: TRBJ2-5
v_gene: TRBV5-1
abundance: .
CDR3nt: TGCGCCAGCAGCAGGCAACAGGGGAGGGAGACCCAGTACTTC
CDR3aa: CASSRQQGRETQYF

d_gene: .
j_gene: TRBJ1-2
v_gene: TRBV4-1
abundance: .
CDR3nt: TGCGCCAGCAGCCCCTCTTGGATCCATGGCTACACCTTC
CDR3aa: CASSPSWIHGYTF

d_gene: .
j_gene: TRBJ1-3
v_gene: TRBV28
abundance: .
CDR3nt: TGTGCCAGAAAACTCTCTGGAAACACCATATATTTT
CDR3aa: CARKLSGNTIYF

d_gene: .
j_gene: TRBJ1-2
v_gene: TRBV7-2
abundance: .
CDR3nt: TGTGCCAGCAGCTTTCAAAGACAGAACTATGGCTACACCTTC
CDR3aa: CASSFQRQNYGYTF

d_gene: .
j_gene: TRBJ2-1
v_gene: TRBV7-9
abundance: once
CDR3nt: TGTGCCAGCAGAGAGGACCCGACATCCTACAATGAGCAGTTCTTC
CDR3aa: CASREDPTSYNEQFF

d_gene: .
j_gene: TRBJ1-6
v_gene: TRBV2
abundance: .
CDR3nt: TGTGCCACCCAGGGGCAGGGAAATTCACCCCTCCACTTT
CDR3aa: CATQGQGNSPLHF

d_gene: TRBD2
j_gene: TRBJ2-2
v_gene: TRBV7-2
abundance: .
CDR3nt: TGTGCCATCGAACTAGCGGGGGCCCGCTACGCCGGGGAGCTGTTTTTT
CDR3aa: CAIELAGARYAGELFF

d_gene: .
j_gene: TRBJ2-5
v_gene: TRBV10-3
abundance: .
CDR3nt: TGTGCCATCAGTGAATGGGGAGAGACCCAGTACTTC
CDR3aa: CAISEWGETQYF